This is a list of T cell receptor beta chains from one sample in a study of T cell responses to AZD1222 COVID-19 vaccine. Assay used: immunoSEQ multiplex PCR; TCRdb lists only in-frame clones, some missing. Of 140,000 to 150,000 clones listed, approximately 93% are singletons. Source: peripheral blood, taken after recovery from COVID-19. The receptors stem from an adult who had recovered from COVID-19. Each CDR3 is given with its conserved first and last residue. The order of the fields is clone size, D gene, V gene, J gene, CDR3 protein, CDR3 DNA. D genes are given only for firm matches. Part of the rows lack a size; the others show once, few, many or a class for expanded clones.

clone_size: -
d_call: TRBD1
v_call: TRBV5-4
j_call: TRBJ1-2
cdr3_aa: CASSLARGGGYTF
cdr3_nt: TGTGCCAGCAGCTTGGCCAGGGGGGGTGGCTACACCTTC

clone_size: -
d_call: -
v_call: TRBV7-9
j_call: TRBJ1-4
cdr3_aa: CAIWNQGPRSFNEKLFF
cdr3_nt: TGTGCCATCTGGAATCAGGGGCCCCGTTCTTTTAATGAAAAACTGTTTTTT

clone_size: -
d_call: TRBD2
v_call: TRBV5-1
j_call: TRBJ2-1
cdr3_aa: CASSFTLSTSGDDNEQFF
cdr3_nt: TGCGCCAGCAGCTTCACGCTGTCGACTAGCGGAGATGACAATGAGCAGTTCTTC

clone_size: -
d_call: TRBD2
v_call: TRBV6-1
j_call: TRBJ2-2
cdr3_aa: CASSASAGLAGSHTGELFF
cdr3_nt: TGTGCCAGCAGTGCCTCAGCGGGACTAGCGGGGAGCCACACCGGGGAGCTGTTTTTT

clone_size: -
d_call: -
v_call: TRBV7-9
j_call: TRBJ2-5
cdr3_aa: CASTSGLETQYF
cdr3_nt: TGTGCCAGCACCTCGGGGCTGGAGACCCAGTACTTC

clone_size: -
d_call: -
v_call: TRBV5-5
j_call: TRBJ2-1
cdr3_aa: CASSPMTGGIREQFF
cdr3_nt: TGTGCCAGCAGCCCCATGACGGGCGGAATACGTGAGCAGTTCTTC

clone_size: -
d_call: -
v_call: TRBV28
j_call: TRBJ1-1
cdr3_aa: CASSSSRTEAFF
cdr3_nt: TGTGCCAGCAGTTCCTCTCGGACTGAAGCTTTCTTT

clone_size: -
d_call: -
v_call: TRBV27
j_call: TRBJ2-7
cdr3_aa: CASSFSGGKTYEQYF
cdr3_nt: TGTGCCAGCAGTTTTTCGGGGGGCAAGACCTACGAGCAGTACTTC

clone_size: -
d_call: -
v_call: TRBV7-9
j_call: TRBJ2-6
cdr3_aa: CASSLSDRGLSGANVLTF
cdr3_nt: TGTGCCAGCAGCTTATCGGATAGGGGTCTCTCTGGGGCCAACGTCCTGACTTTC

clone_size: -
d_call: TRBD1
v_call: TRBV28
j_call: TRBJ2-7
cdr3_aa: CASVARDRVYEQYF
cdr3_nt: TGTGCCAGCGTAGCCCGGGACAGGGTTTACGAGCAGTACTTC

clone_size: -
d_call: -
v_call: TRBV6-5
j_call: TRBJ1-3
cdr3_aa: CASSYGGGPGNTIYF
cdr3_nt: TGTGCCAGCAGTTACGGGGGGGGTCCTGGAAACACCATATATTTT

clone_size: -
d_call: TRBD2
v_call: TRBV7-3
j_call: TRBJ2-7
cdr3_aa: CAGSTSDYEQYF
cdr3_nt: TGTGCCGGGTCGACTAGCGACTACGAGCAGTACTTC

clone_size: once
d_call: TRBD1
v_call: TRBV18
j_call: TRBJ1-6
cdr3_aa: CASSPTSDRANSPLHF
cdr3_nt: TGTGCCAGCTCACCCACCTCGGACAGGGCTAATTCACCCCTCCACTTT

clone_size: once
d_call: -
v_call: TRBV21-1
j_call: TRBJ1-5
cdr3_aa: CASRGEDQPQHF
cdr3_nt: TGTGCCAGCAGAGGCGAGGATCAGCCCCAGCATTTT

clone_size: -
d_call: -
v_call: TRBV5-1
j_call: TRBJ2-7
cdr3_aa: CASSPDMIYEQYF
cdr3_nt: TGCGCCAGCAGCCCCGATATGATCTACGAGCAGTACTTC

clone_size: once
d_call: -
v_call: TRBV2
j_call: TRBJ1-3
cdr3_aa: CASSTNPFLSGNTIYF
cdr3_nt: TGTGCCAGCAGTACTAACCCGTTCCTCTCTGGAAACACCATATATTTT

clone_size: -
d_call: -
v_call: TRBV19
j_call: TRBJ1-2
cdr3_aa: CASSPGYYGYTF
cdr3_nt: TGTGCCAGTAGTCCCGGGTACTATGGCTACACCTTC

clone_size: -
d_call: TRBD2
v_call: TRBV5-1
j_call: TRBJ2-5
cdr3_aa: CASSLPLAGGGETQYF
cdr3_nt: TGCGCCAGCAGCTTACCGTTAGCGGGAGGAGGGGAGACCCAGTACTTC

clone_size: -
d_call: TRBD1
v_call: TRBV14
j_call: TRBJ2-1
cdr3_aa: CASSQRQGYNEQFF
cdr3_nt: TGTGCCAGCAGCCAGCGACAGGGCTACAATGAGCAGTTCTTC

clone_size: -
d_call: -
v_call: TRBV29-1
j_call: TRBJ2-2
cdr3_aa: CSVEVYRDTGELFF
cdr3_nt: TGCAGCGTTGAAGTCTACCGGGACACCGGGGAGCTGTTTTTT

clone_size: -
d_call: -
v_call: TRBV6-5
j_call: TRBJ1-6
cdr3_aa: CASSYQQGADNSPLHF
cdr3_nt: TGTGCCAGCAGTTACCAACAGGGAGCCGATAATTCACCCCTCCACTTT

clone_size: -
d_call: -
v_call: TRBV19
j_call: TRBJ2-5
cdr3_aa: CASSTTKQVGETQYF
cdr3_nt: TGTGCCAGTAGTACCACGAAACAGGTTGGTGAGACCCAGTACTTC

clone_size: -
d_call: TRBD2
v_call: TRBV9
j_call: TRBJ2-7
cdr3_aa: CASSVGTSGIYEQYF
cdr3_nt: TGTGCCAGCAGCGTTGGGACTAGCGGAATCTACGAGCAGTACTTC

clone_size: -
d_call: TRBD1
v_call: TRBV2
j_call: TRBJ1-1
cdr3_aa: CASSFTGGGEAFF
cdr3_nt: TGTGCCAGCAGTTTCACAGGGGGTGGTGAAGCTTTCTTT

clone_size: -
d_call: TRBD2
v_call: TRBV4-1
j_call: TRBJ2-7
cdr3_aa: CASSQVAGVREQYF
cdr3_nt: TGCGCCAGCAGCCAAGTTGCGGGAGTACGCGAGCAGTACTTC

clone_size: -
d_call: TRBD1
v_call: TRBV30
j_call: TRBJ2-2
cdr3_aa: CACGQGANTGELFF
cdr3_nt: TGTGCCTGCGGACAGGGGGCTAACACCGGGGAGCTGTTTTTT

clone_size: -
d_call: TRBD1
v_call: TRBV11-2
j_call: TRBJ2-7
cdr3_aa: CASSLGGAGGSYEQYF
cdr3_nt: TGTGCCAGCAGCTTAGGAGGGGCAGGGGGCTCCTACGAGCAGTACTTC

clone_size: -
d_call: TRBD2
v_call: TRBV7-2
j_call: TRBJ2-1
cdr3_aa: CASSPLREASNEQFF
cdr3_nt: TGTGCCAGCAGCCCTTTGCGGGAGGCCTCCAATGAGCAGTTCTTC

clone_size: -
d_call: -
v_call: TRBV2
j_call: TRBJ1-1
cdr3_aa: CASSVESGNTEAFF
cdr3_nt: TGTGCCAGCAGTGTTGAGTCGGGGAACACTGAAGCTTTCTTT

clone_size: -
d_call: TRBD1
v_call: TRBV28
j_call: TRBJ1-2
cdr3_aa: CASSFPPGTGDGYTF
cdr3_nt: TGTGCCAGCAGTTTCCCCCCAGGGACAGGGGACGGCTACACCTTC

clone_size: -
d_call: TRBD1
v_call: TRBV7-9
j_call: TRBJ2-7
cdr3_aa: CASSSYRGNYEQYF
cdr3_nt: TGTGCCAGCAGCTCTTACAGGGGGAACTACGAGCAGTACTTC

clone_size: -
d_call: -
v_call: TRBV5-6
j_call: TRBJ1-2
cdr3_aa: CASSLANENYGYTF
cdr3_nt: TGTGCCAGCAGCTTGGCCAACGAAAACTATGGCTACACCTTC

clone_size: -
d_call: -
v_call: TRBV28
j_call: TRBJ2-7
cdr3_aa: CASSLTGPYEQYF
cdr3_nt: TGTGCCAGCAGTTTAACAGGTCCCTACGAGCAGTACTTC

clone_size: -
d_call: -
v_call: TRBV30
j_call: TRBJ1-1
cdr3_aa: CAWEDNRPNAFF
cdr3_nt: TGTGCCTGGGAAGACAACAGACCGAATGCTTTCTTT

clone_size: -
d_call: -
v_call: TRBV18
j_call: TRBJ2-5
cdr3_aa: CASSPLGETQYF
cdr3_nt: TGTGCCAGCTCACCACTTGGGGAGACCCAGTACTTC

clone_size: -
d_call: TRBD2
v_call: TRBV28
j_call: TRBJ2-1
cdr3_aa: CASSLLVAGARNEQFF
cdr3_nt: TGTGCCAGCAGTTTATTAGTAGCGGGAGCAAGAAATGAGCAGTTCTTC

clone_size: -
d_call: TRBD1
v_call: TRBV18
j_call: TRBJ1-5
cdr3_aa: CASSPGQGYQPQHF
cdr3_nt: TGTGCCAGCTCACCAGGACAGGGCTATCAGCCCCAGCATTTT

clone_size: -
d_call: TRBD2
v_call: TRBV10-3
j_call: TRBJ2-5
cdr3_aa: CAISETGPSGSLGGETQYF
cdr3_nt: TGTGCCATCAGTGAGACGGGCCCTAGCGGGAGCCTAGGGGGAGAGACCCAGTACTTC

clone_size: -
d_call: -
v_call: TRBV3-1/TRBV3-2
j_call: TRBJ1-1
cdr3_aa: CASSLTGLNTEAFF
cdr3_nt: TGTGCCAGCAGCCTCACGGGATTAAACACTGAAGCTTTCTTT

clone_size: -
d_call: TRBD1
v_call: TRBV7-9
j_call: TRBJ1-2
cdr3_aa: CASSKPAGQAFSYTF
cdr3_nt: TGTGCCAGCAGCAAGCCTGCGGGACAGGCGTTTAGCTACACCTTC

clone_size: -
d_call: -
v_call: TRBV3-1/TRBV3-2
j_call: TRBJ1-1
cdr3_aa: CASSQQLDSEAFF
cdr3_nt: TGTGCCAGCAGCCAACAACTAGACAGTGAAGCTTTCTTT

clone_size: -
d_call: TRBD2
v_call: TRBV24-1
j_call: TRBJ2-5
cdr3_aa: CATSEQAGGQETQYF
cdr3_nt: TGTGCCACCAGTGAGCAAGCGGGAGGGCAAGAGACCCAGTACTTC

clone_size: -
d_call: -
v_call: TRBV4-1
j_call: TRBJ1-4
cdr3_aa: CASSHPLRGRNEKLFF
cdr3_nt: TGCGCCAGCAGCCACCCACTACGCGGTCGTAATGAAAAACTGTTTTTT

clone_size: few
d_call: -
v_call: TRBV5-5
j_call: TRBJ1-6
cdr3_aa: CASSFYSYNSPLHF
cdr3_nt: TGTGCCAGCAGCTTTTACTCCTATAATTCACCCCTCCACTTT

clone_size: -
d_call: -
v_call: TRBV28
j_call: TRBJ2-1
cdr3_aa: CASSLFVGDDNEQFF
cdr3_nt: TGTGCCAGCAGTTTATTTGTGGGGGACGACAATGAGCAGTTCTTC

clone_size: -
d_call: -
v_call: TRBV12-3/TRBV12-4
j_call: TRBJ2-7
cdr3_aa: CASSPRNEQYF
cdr3_nt: TGTGCCAGCAGTCCCCGCAACGAGCAGTACTTC

clone_size: -
d_call: -
v_call: TRBV28
j_call: TRBJ2-1
cdr3_aa: CASSSQVFRQFF
cdr3_nt: TGTGCCAGCAGTTCACAGGTCTTTAGGCAGTTCTTC

clone_size: -
d_call: TRBD1
v_call: TRBV5-1
j_call: TRBJ2-7
cdr3_aa: CASSPGQGAPGSYEQYF
cdr3_nt: TGCGCCAGCAGCCCCGGACAGGGGGCCCCCGGCTCCTACGAGCAGTACTTC

clone_size: -
d_call: TRBD2
v_call: TRBV7-2
j_call: TRBJ2-7
cdr3_aa: CASSSVGLASEQYF
cdr3_nt: TGTGCCAGCAGCTCGGTCGGACTAGCAAGTGAGCAGTACTTC

clone_size: -
d_call: -
v_call: TRBV6-5
j_call: TRBJ1-2
cdr3_aa: CASTAFDRAGYGYTF
cdr3_nt: TGTGCCAGCACCGCGTTCGATAGGGCGGGCTATGGCTACACCTTC

clone_size: -
d_call: -
v_call: TRBV9
j_call: TRBJ2-4
cdr3_aa: CASSVGAERAKNIQYF
cdr3_nt: TGTGCCAGCAGCGTAGGGGCGGAGAGAGCCAAAAACATTCAGTACTTC

clone_size: -
d_call: TRBD2
v_call: TRBV3-1/TRBV3-2
j_call: TRBJ2-2
cdr3_aa: CASSQRGLAGTAGELFF
cdr3_nt: TGTGCCAGCAGCCAGCGGGGACTAGCGGGAACGGCCGGGGAGCTGTTTTTT

clone_size: many
d_call: -
v_call: TRBV6-4
j_call: TRBJ2-6
cdr3_aa: CASSDGGSGANVLTF
cdr3_nt: TGTGCCAGCAGTGACGGGGGCTCTGGGGCCAACGTCCTGACTTTC

clone_size: -
d_call: TRBD2
v_call: TRBV5-4
j_call: TRBJ2-1
cdr3_aa: CASSLGWVGGLPEHEQFF
cdr3_nt: TGTGCCAGCAGCTTGGGATGGGTTGGGGGACTACCCGAGCATGAGCAGTTCTTC

clone_size: -
d_call: -
v_call: TRBV7-9
j_call: TRBJ1-3
cdr3_aa: CASSFKMLTGDQPGNTIYF
cdr3_nt: TGTGCCAGCAGCTTTAAAATGTTGACAGGAGACCAACCCGGAAACACCATATATTTT

clone_size: -
d_call: -
v_call: TRBV13
j_call: TRBJ1-5
cdr3_aa: CASSLVSVDQPQHF
cdr3_nt: TGTGCCAGCAGCTTGGTTTCCGTCGATCAGCCCCAGCATTTT

clone_size: -
d_call: -
v_call: TRBV27
j_call: TRBJ1-2
cdr3_aa: CASSLRLGRVGPNYGYTF
cdr3_nt: TGTGCCAGCAGTTTAAGATTGGGCAGGGTCGGCCCTAACTATGGCTACACCTTC

clone_size: -
d_call: TRBD1
v_call: TRBV5-6
j_call: TRBJ1-1
cdr3_aa: CASSVGQGAEAFF
cdr3_nt: TGTGCCAGCAGCGTCGGACAGGGGGCTGAAGCTTTCTTT

clone_size: -
d_call: -
v_call: TRBV19
j_call: TRBJ2-7
cdr3_aa: CASSAGTAYSYEQYF
cdr3_nt: TGTGCCAGTAGCGCCGGGACGGCCTATTCCTACGAGCAGTACTTC